A single sample gave rise to the 16 T cell receptor beta chains below, sequenced in a study of regulatory T cells in long-lasting Graves disease. Time point: newly diagnosed GD, antithyroid drugs for less than 3 months. Extracted RNA from PBMCs served as the source of the TCR library. iRepertoire HTBI primers and Arm-PCR of CDR3 regions built TCR beta libraries. TCRdb processed the multiplex PCR reads anew with MiXCR; each CDR3 protein has one entry. The sample lists 420,000 or so distinct CDR3 sequences, approximately 16% occurring once. The data were also submitted as part of a second study, on T cells in Graves' hyperthyroidism and ophthalmopathy.

The material sequenced was peripheral blood mononuclear cells (PBMCs), taken at new diagnosis, from a patient treated with antithyroid drugs. The receptor source for this set is a woman aged 18-29 years with Graves disease.

The V and J genes are TRBV5-4 and TRBJ2-5; tentatively, D is TRBD1 (5 bases). The CDR3 spans 16 residues. CDR1 is SGHNT and CDR2 is YYREEE in the germline V gene (reference sequence). Trimming removed 4 bases from V and 5 bases from J, with 21 bases in between. CDR3 sequence: CASSRGTGQGGETQYF. DNA of the CDR3: TGTGCCAGCAGCCGAGGAACCGGGCAGGGTGGGGAGACCCAGTACTTC.

This clonotype was detected many times. This chain joins TRBV6-1 and TRBJ1-5; D gene unclear. Germline values: CDR1 MNHNS, CDR2 SASEGT. This CDR3 comprises 13 residues. V gave up 7 bases and J gave up 3 bases, with 10 bases separating them. The CDR3 loop is CASTSIVNQPQHF. The DNA of the CDR3 is TGTGCCAGCACGTCTATAGTCAATCAGCCCCAGCATTTT.

This clonotype was recorded at least ten times. The V and J genes are TRBV28 and TRBJ2-1; D is possibly TRBD1 or TRBD2 (6 bases each). CDR1 and CDR2 from the germline V gene are MDHEN and SYDVKM. The V end was cut by 2 bases, the J end by 8 bases, with 19 bases between. The CDR3 loop spans 16 amino acids. The CDR3 spells CASSLNGGGGFDEQFF. In DNA form, the CDR3 reads TGTGCCAGCAGTTTAAACGGAGGGGGTGGGTTCGATGAGCAGTTCTTC.

This clonotype has more than one count but fewer than ten. The CDR3 nucleotides read TGCGCCAGCAGCCAAGGGGACGGGAGGGCCTGGGAGACCCAGTACTTC. It specifies CASSQGDGRAWETQYF. The chain joins TRBV4-1 to TRBJ2-5, with TRBD2 matching 8 bases. V lost 1 base to trimming and J lost 5 bases; unmatched junction nucleotides: 9. Germline-derived CDR1 and CDR2 are MGHRA and YSYEKL. The length of the CDR3 is 16 residues.

This chain connects TRBV28 to TRBJ2-7, with TRBD1 matching over 7 bases. The CDR3 consists of 16 residues. J gave up 4 bases and V 7 bases, and 16 bases lay outside the gene matches. Germline V gives CDR1 MDHEN, CDR2 SYDVKM. The CDR3 nucleotides read TGTGCCAGCATCTTAAGGGACAGACCTTCCGGATACGAGCAGTACTTC. It specifies CASILRDRPSGYEQYF.

Of note for this clonotype: This clone may be a read error of a much larger clone one base away. The gene calls are TRBV29-1 and TRBJ2-1; the D call may be TRBD1 or TRBD2 (6 bases each). Germline V gene lookup returns CDR1 SQVTM and CDR2 ANQGSEA. This CDR3 spans 12 amino acids. The germline V and J ends were trimmed by 8 bases and 13 bases, with 21 bases remaining between them. The CDR3 sequence is CSSTRGQETQFF. Written as DNA, the CDR3 is TGCAGCAGCACCCGGGGGCAAGAGACCCAGTTCTTC.

This chain connects TRBV7-9 to TRBJ2-5, with TRBD2 as a possible D gene (5 bases). Germline assignment: CDR1 SEHNR and CDR2 FQNEAQ (reference sequence). V lost 5 bases to trimming and J lost 5 bases, with 21 bases between them. The CDR3 runs 16 residues. The CDR3 nucleotides read TGTGCCAGCAGCCGGCGAGGGATCTTAGGTGGGGAGACCCAGTACTTC. This gives the protein CASSRRGILGGETQYF.

The chain joins TRBV11-1 to TRBJ1-6; the D gene is possibly TRBD1 (5 bases). The V and J ends lost 5 bases and 10 bases respectively, with 18 bases between them. Germline V gene sequence: CDR1 SGHAT, CDR2 FQDESV (reference sequence). The CDR3 has 15 residues. This CDR3 reads CASSPGAGTRSPLHF. The DNA of the CDR3 is TGTGCCAGCAGCCCAGGCGCAGGGACGAGGTCACCCCTCCACTTT.

This clonotype was observed at least ten times. CDR3 protein: CASSTGTGAPYEQYF. As DNA, the CDR3 is TGCGCCAGCAGCACGGGGACAGGGGCTCCCTACGAGCAGTACTTC. The V call is TRBV5-1, the J call TRBJ2-7, with TRBD1 identical over 10 bases. The germline V gene encodes CDR1 SGHRS and CDR2 YFSETQ. The V gene end was trimmed by 4 bases and the J gene end by 2 bases; junction bases not matched to a gene: 6. This CDR3 spans 15 amino acids.

This clonotype has a count of ten or more. This chain connects TRBV11-2 to TRBJ1-3; 9 bases line up with TRBD1. CDR1 is SGHAT, CDR2 FQNNGV, per germline. Trimming at V came to 3 bases and at J to 4 bases, leaving 4 bases not matched to a gene. This CDR3 spans 15 amino acids. Written as DNA, the CDR3 is TGTGCCAGCAGCTTCCGGACAGGGGCGGGAAACACCATATATTTT. It encodes CASSFRTGAGNTIYF.

This clonotype was counted ten times or more. V is TRBV20-1 and J is TRBJ1-2; 7 bases are a match to TRBD1. There are 13 residues in the CDR3. Germline CDR1 is DFQATT and CDR2 is SNEGSKA (reference sequence). Unmatched junction bases numbered 9, after V lost 7 bases and J lost 4 bases. The CDR3 nucleotides read TGCAGTGGAGGACAGGCCTTGGTCTATGGCTACACCTTC. It is translated as CSGGQALVYGYTF.

V is TRBV12-3 or TRBV12-4 and J is TRBJ2-1; 15 nucleotides align to TRBD2. This CDR3 is built from 16 residues. J gave up 6 bases and V 4 bases, and 4 bases lay outside the gene matches. The CDR3 sequence is CASSWGLAGGFNEQFF. The CDR3 region has the DNA TGTGCCAGCAGTTGGGGACTAGCGGGAGGCTTCAATGAGCAGTTCTTC.

This clonotype showed up many times. This sequence joins TRBV27 and TRBJ2-1; 9 bases line up with TRBD2. This CDR3 has 16 amino acids. Germline V gene sequence: CDR1 MNHEY, CDR2 SMNVEV (reference sequence). The V gene end was trimmed by 6 bases and the J gene end by 5 bases; junction bases not matched to a gene: 11. DNA of the CDR3: TGTGCCAGCAGCACCTTGGCGGGAGGGCTGAACAATGAGCAGTTCTTC. Encoded protein: CASSTLAGGLNNEQFF.

The chain carries TRBV5-1 and TRBJ1-1; 12 bases agree with TRBD1. CDR3 length: 16 residues. Germline lookup yields CDR1 SGHRS and CDR2 YFSETQ. V lost 4 bases to trimming and J lost 6 bases; unmatched junction nucleotides: 10. CDR3 sequence reads: CASSRSGTGGFAEAFF. The CDR3 DNA sequence: TGCGCCAGCAGCAGATCCGGGACAGGGGGCTTCGCTGAAGCTTTCTTT.

In its sample, this clonotype was seen many times. The gene calls are TRBV7-9 and TRBJ2-3; 7 nucleotides line up with TRBD1. CDR3 length: 18 amino acids. The germline CDR1 and CDR2 sequences are SEHNR and FQNEAQ (reference sequence). V lost 0 bases to trimming and J lost 0 bases; unmatched junction nucleotides: 9. CDR3 nucleotide sequence: TGTGCCAGCAGCTTAGCGCTTATGGTGACAGGGAGCACAGATACGCAGTATTTT. Its protein is CASSLALMVTGSTDTQYF.

This chain links TRBV7-9 with TRBJ1-2; maybe TRBD1 (6 bases). CDR1 and CDR2 (germline): SEHNR, FQNEAQ (reference sequence). Trimming pared 5 bases from V and 10 bases from J, leaving 20 bases between. The CDR3 has 14 amino acids. The CDR3, as DNA: TGTGCCAGCAGCCCGAGTGGGGGGCTTGGTGACTACACCTTC. As protein: CASSPSGGLGDYTF. Full variable domain (rest looked up from reference TRBV7-9 and TRBJ1-2): DTGVSQNPRHKITKRGQNVTFRCDPISEHNRLYWYRQTLGQGPEFLTYFQNEAQLEKSRLLSDRFSAERPKGSFSTLEIQRTEQGDSAMYLCASSPSGGLGDYTFGSGTRLTVV.